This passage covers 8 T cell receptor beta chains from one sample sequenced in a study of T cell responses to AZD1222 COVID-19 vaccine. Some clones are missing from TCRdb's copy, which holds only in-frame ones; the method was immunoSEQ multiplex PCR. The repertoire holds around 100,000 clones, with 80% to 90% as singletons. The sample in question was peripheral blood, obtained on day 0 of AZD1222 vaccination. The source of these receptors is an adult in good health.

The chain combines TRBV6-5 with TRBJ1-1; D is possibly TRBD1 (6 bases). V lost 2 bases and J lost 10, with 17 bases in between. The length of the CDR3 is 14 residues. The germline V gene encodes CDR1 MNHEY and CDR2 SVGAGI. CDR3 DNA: TGTGCCAGCAGTTACGAAGTTGGGGGGCGCGGAGCTTTCTTT. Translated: CASSYEVGGRGAFF.

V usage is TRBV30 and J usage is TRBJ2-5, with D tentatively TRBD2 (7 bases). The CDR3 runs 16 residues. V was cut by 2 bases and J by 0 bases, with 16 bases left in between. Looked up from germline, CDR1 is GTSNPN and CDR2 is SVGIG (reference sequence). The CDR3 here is CAWSRGGDVDQETQYF. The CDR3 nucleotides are TGTGCCTGGAGTCGAGGGGGGGATGTAGACCAAGAGACCCAGTACTTC.

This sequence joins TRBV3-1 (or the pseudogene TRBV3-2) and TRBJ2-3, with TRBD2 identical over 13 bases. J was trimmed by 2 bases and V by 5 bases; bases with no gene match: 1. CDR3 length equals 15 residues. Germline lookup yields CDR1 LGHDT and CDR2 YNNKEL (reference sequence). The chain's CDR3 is CASSGTSGITDTQYF. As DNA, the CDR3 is TGTGCCAGCAGCGGGACTAGCGGGATCACAGATACGCAGTATTTT.

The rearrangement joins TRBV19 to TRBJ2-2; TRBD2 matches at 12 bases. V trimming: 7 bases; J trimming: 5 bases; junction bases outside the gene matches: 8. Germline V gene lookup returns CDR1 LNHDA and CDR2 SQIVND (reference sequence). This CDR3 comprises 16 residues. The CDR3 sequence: CASIELAGGWTGELFF. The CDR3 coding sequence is TGTGCCAGTATCGAACTAGCGGGGGGCTGGACCGGGGAGCTGTTTTTT.

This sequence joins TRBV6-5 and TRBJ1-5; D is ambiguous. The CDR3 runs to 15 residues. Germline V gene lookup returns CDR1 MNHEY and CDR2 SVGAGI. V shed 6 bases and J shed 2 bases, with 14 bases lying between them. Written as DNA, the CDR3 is TGTGCCAGCAGCCCCTCGCCCCATGGCAATCAGCCCCAGCATTTT. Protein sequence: CASSPSPHGNQPQHF.

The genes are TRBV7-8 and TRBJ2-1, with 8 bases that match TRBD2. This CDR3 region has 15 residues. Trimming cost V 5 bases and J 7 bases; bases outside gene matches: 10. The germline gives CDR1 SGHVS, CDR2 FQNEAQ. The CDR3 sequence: CASSPAGAFRNEQFF. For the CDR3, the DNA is TGTGCCAGCAGCCCAGCGGGAGCCTTTAGGAATGAGCAGTTCTTC.

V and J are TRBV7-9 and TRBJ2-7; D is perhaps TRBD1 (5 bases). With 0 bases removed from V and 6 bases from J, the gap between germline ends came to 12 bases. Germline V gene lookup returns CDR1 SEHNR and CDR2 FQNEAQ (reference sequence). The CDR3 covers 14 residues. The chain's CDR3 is CASSLAWTFSEQYF. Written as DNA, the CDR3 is TGTGCCAGCAGCTTAGCCTGGACATTTAGCGAGCAGTACTTC. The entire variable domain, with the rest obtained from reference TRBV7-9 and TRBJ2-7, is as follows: DTGVSQNPRHKITKRGQNVTFRCDPISEHNRLYWYRQTLGQGPEFLTYFQNEAQLEKSRLLSDRFSAERPKGSFSTLEIQRTEQGDSAMYLCASSLAWTFSEQYFGPGTRLTVT.

In DNA form, the CDR3 reads TGTGCCAGCAGCCCCCGGGGACAGGAGAACTACGAGCAGTACTTC. It translates to CASSPRGQENYEQYF. The chain links TRBV7-2 to TRBJ2-7, with 8 nucleotides matching TRBD1. This CDR3 contains 15 residues. Germline CDR1 SGHTA, CDR2 FQGNSA. The V segment lost 5 bases and the J segment 3 bases; nucleotides outside the gene matches: 9.